This TCR beta chain originates from a study of blood T cells in healthy people across ages. A sample-barcoded 5' primer and a J-beta primer mix were used in a second PCR of about 6 to 11 cycles. One entry per CDR3 protein, called by TCRdb with MiXCR from the 5' RACE reads. The sample includes over a million distinct CDR3 sequences, roughly 45% of them seen just once. The CDR3 covers 15 residues. Trimming removed 1 base from V and 0 bases from J, with 10 bases in between. The germline V gene encodes CDR1 SQVTM and CDR2 ANQGSEA. This sequence originates from an older woman in good health. Material: blood. The chain is built from TRBV29-1 and TRBJ2-1; D is ambiguous. The chain's CDR3 is CSVEGGINSYNEQFF. The CDR3 nucleotides are TGCAGCGTTGAAGGTGGTATAAACTCCTACAATGAGCAGTTCTTC.